A single sample is the source of the 20 T cell receptor beta chains below, sequenced in a study of T cell changes during pregnancy in multiple sclerosis. The protocol was immunoSEQ multiplex PCR, while the TCRdb copy is restricted to in-frame clones and leaves out a portion. Among tens of thousands of clones listed, around 90% were seen once. Sequences were derived from peripheral blood, sampled after pregnancy. The receptor source for this set is a female donor in good health, enrolled as a control in a pregnancy study.

The chain combines TRBV9 with TRBJ2-1; 8 bases are shared with TRBD2. V lost 0 bases to trimming and J lost 2 bases; unmatched junction nucleotides: 4. The CDR3 runs 16 residues. Looked up from germline, CDR1 is SGDLS and CDR2 is YYNGEE. The CDR3 protein is CASSVGGGRTYNEQFF. In nucleotides, the CDR3 is TGTGCCAGCAGCGTAGGCGGCGGGAGGACCTACAATGAGCAGTTCTTC.

The chain uses TRBV5-1 and TRBJ2-3; TRBD2 is a possible D gene (5 bases). Germline CDR1 and CDR2: SGHRS and YFSETQ. The CDR3 consists of 14 residues. With 4 bases removed from V and 6 bases from J, the gap between germline ends came to 15 bases. The CDR3 loop reads CASSQHRGLDTQYF. The CDR3 DNA reads TGCGCCAGCAGCCAACACCGGGGTCTGGATACGCAGTATTTT.

This chain links TRBV11-2 with TRBJ2-3; D is unresolved. With 2 bases removed from V and 0 bases from J, the gap between germline ends came to 3 bases. Germline values: CDR1 SGHAT, CDR2 FQNNGV. The CDR3 consists of 13 residues. This CDR3 is CASSLYSTDTQYF. CDR3 nucleotides: TGTGCCAGCAGCTTATATAGCACAGATACGCAGTATTTT.

The rearrangement joins TRBV29-1 to TRBJ1-2, with D perhaps TRBD1 (6 bases). Between the trimmed V and J ends, which lost 1 base and 4 bases, there was a span of 22 bases. The CDR3 spans 17 residues. Germline values: CDR1 SQVTM, CDR2 ANQGSEA. CDR3 residues: CSVEGADGDILSYGYTF. The CDR3 DNA reads as TGCAGCGTTGAAGGGGCTGACGGGGACATATTATCCTATGGCTACACCTTC.

The chain recombines TRBV6-1 with TRBJ1-2; TRBD1 is a possible D gene (6 bases). The CDR3 has 17 residues. Trimming cost V 1 base and J 5 bases, with 20 bases left between them. From germline, CDR1 is MNHNS and CDR2 SASEGT. DNA for the CDR3: TGTGCCAGCAGTGAAGGTGTGGGGGCCCTGATATCATATGGCTACACCTTC. Protein: CASSEGVGALISYGYTF.

This sequence joins TRBV6-6 and TRBJ2-3; D is ambiguous. The CDR3 covers 12 residues. Trimming left V 5 bases short and J 6 bases short, with 9 bases between. Per the germline V gene, CDR1 is MNHNY and CDR2 is SVGAGI (reference sequence). The CDR3 nucleotides are TGTGCCAGCAGTCTTGTCGTCGATACGCAGTATTTT. Protein: CASSLVVDTQYF.

The chain links TRBV7-9 to TRBJ1-2; D may be TRBD1 (6 bases). This CDR3 is 15 amino acids long. Germline V CDR1 and CDR2: SEHNR, FQNEAQ (reference sequence). V lost 0 bases to trimming and J lost 8 bases, with 16 bases between them. The CDR3 sequence is CASSLAATGKKGYTF. CDR3 in DNA: TGTGCCAGCAGCTTAGCCGCGACAGGAAAAAAAGGCTACACCTTC.

This sequence joins TRBV4-3 and TRBJ2-3; tentative D call: TRBD2 (7 bases). Germline assignment: CDR1 LGHNA and CDR2 YSLEER. There are 16 residues in the CDR3. The V end lost 1 base, the J end lost 6 bases, and 17 bases lay between the germline ends. The CDR3 coding sequence is TGCGCCAGCAGCCAAGGGCCGGGGGCGGGAGCGGATACGCAGTATTTT. Amino acids: CASSQGPGAGADTQYF.

This chain uses TRBV4-3 with TRBJ2-3; 11 bases are a match to TRBD1. The CDR3 loop spans 18 amino acids. Germline V CDR1 and CDR2: LGHNA, YSLEER. V lost 0 bases, J lost 6 bases, and 11 bases stayed unmatched. DNA for the CDR3: TGCGCCAGCAGCCAAGACTGGACAGGGGGCGCAATTGGGGATACGCAGTATTTT. It encodes CASSQDWTGGAIGDTQYF.

This clone appeared once. CDR3 coding DNA: TGTGCCAGCAGTCGCAGACAGGGCACAGATACGCAGTATTTT. This translates into CASSRRQGTDTQYF. V gene TRBV27 combines with J gene TRBJ2-3, with a weak D call TRBD1 (6 bases). This CDR3 is built from 14 residues. CDR1 and CDR2 (germline): MNHEY, SMNVEV (reference sequence). Trimming removed 5 bases from V and 1 base from J, with 10 bases in between.

The rearrangement joins TRBV14 to TRBJ2-7, with 10 bases aligning to TRBD1. The CDR3 is 15 residues long. Unmatched junction bases numbered 5, after V lost 0 bases and J lost 6 bases. CDR1 is SGHDN and CDR2 is FVKESK in the germline V gene. The CDR3 sequence: CASSQDRQGAGEQYF. In DNA, the CDR3 is TGTGCCAGCAGCCAAGACAGACAGGGGGCTGGCGAGCAGTACTTC. Based on the CDR3 plus reference TRBV14 and TRBJ2-7, the full variable domain is EAGVTQFPSHSVIEKGQTVTLRCDPISGHDNLYWYRRVMGKEIKFLLHFVKESKQDESGMPNNRFLAERTGGTYSTLKVQPAELEDSGVYFCASSQDRQGAGEQYFGPGTRLTVT.

The V and J genes are TRBV28 and TRBJ2-1; D perhaps matches TRBD1 (6 bases). The germline CDR1 and CDR2 sequences are MDHEN and SYDVKM. Trimming stripped 1 base from V and 2 bases from J, with 9 bases between. The CDR3 is 15 residues long. The CDR3 spells CASSLSRGPYNEQFF. CDR3 bases: TGTGCCAGCAGTTTATCCAGGGGACCCTACAATGAGCAGTTCTTC. Full variable domain (missing parts from reference TRBV28 and TRBJ2-1): DVKVTQSSRYLVKRTGEKVFLECVQDMDHENMFWYRQDPGLGLRLIYFSYDVKMKEKGDIPEGYSVSREKKERFSLILESASTNQTSMYLCASSLSRGPYNEQFFGPGTRLTVL.

This clone was counted a single time. The V gene is TRBV7-2, the J gene TRBJ2-7, with 8 bases aligning to TRBD2. Germline-derived CDR1 and CDR2 are SGHTA and FQGNSA. CDR3 size: 15 residues. The V gene end was trimmed by 2 bases and the J gene end by 4 bases; junction bases not matched to a gene: 7. Here the CDR3 reads CASSLIGREGYEQYF. The CDR3 bases are TGTGCCAGCAGCTTAATCGGCCGGGAGGGGTACGAGCAGTACTTC.

The gene calls are TRBV14 and TRBJ2-7, with D hard to call. CDR3 length: 13 residues. Trimming stripped 4 bases from V and 3 bases from J, with 10 bases between. The V gene's germline CDR1 is SGHDN and CDR2 FVKESK. The CDR3 coding sequence is TGTGCCAGCAGCCCGGTCCGGTTCTACGAGCAGTACTTC. Translated: CASSPVRFYEQYF.

About this clone: Mismatch with germline at one junction end may stem from a read error. The chain recombines TRBV15 with TRBJ2-3; D might be TRBD2 (7 bases). The CDR3 is made up of 11 amino acids. The germline V gene has CDR1 LNHNV and CDR2 YYDKDF (reference sequence). CDR3 in amino acids: CATSRGATSDF. The CDR3, as DNA: TGTGCCACCAGCAGGGGGGCAACTAGCGATTTT.

The chain joins TRBV29-1 to TRBJ2-1; 10 bases are a match to TRBD2. V gave up 7 bases and J gave up 4 bases; unmatched junction bases: 1. This CDR3 comprises 12 residues. Germline values: CDR1 SQVTM, CDR2 ANQGSEA. CDR3 in DNA: TGCAGCGGGACTAGCGGATACAATGAGCAGTTCTTC. Amino acid sequence: CSGTSGYNEQFF.

This clone was recorded once. This rearrangement joins TRBV6-5 to TRBJ2-1; 8 bases fit TRBD1. There are 12 residues in the CDR3. CDR1 MNHEY and CDR2 SVGAGI come from the germline V gene. V trimming: 6 bases; J trimming: 7 bases; junction bases outside the gene matches: 2. Here the CDR3 reads CASRTGANEQFF. The CDR3, as DNA: TGTGCCAGCAGGACAGGGGCGAATGAGCAGTTCTTC.

The chain employs TRBV4-1 and TRBJ2-7; possible D gene TRBD2, 5 bases. The CDR3 is 15 residues long. V was clipped by 8 bases and J by 0 bases, with 17 bases between them. The V gene's germline CDR1 is MGHRA and CDR2 YSYEKL. The chain's CDR3 is CASGESLSFSYEQYF. As DNA, the CDR3 is TGCGCCAGCGGGGAGAGCCTCTCCTTCTCCTACGAGCAGTACTTC.

The chain's CDR3 is CASSGGAGYGYTF. CDR3 nucleotide sequence: TGTGCCAGCAGCGGAGGGGCTGGGTATGGCTACACCTTC. This sequence joins TRBV7-8 and TRBJ1-2; tentative D call: TRBD1 (5 bases). CDR1 and CDR2 from the germline V gene are SGHVS and FQNEAQ. V was clipped by 5 bases and J by 5 bases, with 12 bases between them. The CDR3 runs to 13 residues.

The V call is TRBV4-2, the J call TRBJ2-1; 7 bases map to TRBD2. CDR1 is LGHNA, CDR2 YNFKEQ, per germline. V dropped 0 bases and J dropped 2; count of bases not matched to a gene: 1. The CDR3 spans 15 residues. CDR3 amino acids: CASSQDLAAYNEQFF. The CDR3 DNA reads TGTGCCAGCAGCCAAGATCTAGCGGCCTACAATGAGCAGTTCTTC.